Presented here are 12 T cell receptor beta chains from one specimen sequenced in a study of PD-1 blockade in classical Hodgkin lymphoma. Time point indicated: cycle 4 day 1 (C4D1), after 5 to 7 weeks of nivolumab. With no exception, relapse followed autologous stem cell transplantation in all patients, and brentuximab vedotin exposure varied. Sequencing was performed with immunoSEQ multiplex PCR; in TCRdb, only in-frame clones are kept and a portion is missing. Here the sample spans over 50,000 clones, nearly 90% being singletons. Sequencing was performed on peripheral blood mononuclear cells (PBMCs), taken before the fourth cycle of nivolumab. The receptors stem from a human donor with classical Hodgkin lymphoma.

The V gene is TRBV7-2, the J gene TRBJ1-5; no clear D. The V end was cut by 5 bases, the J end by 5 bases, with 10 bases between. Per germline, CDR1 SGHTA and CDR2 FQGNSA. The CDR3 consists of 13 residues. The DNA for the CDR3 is TGTGCCAGCAGCCTGGACCCCTATCAGCCCCAGCATTTT. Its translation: CASSLDPYQPQHF.

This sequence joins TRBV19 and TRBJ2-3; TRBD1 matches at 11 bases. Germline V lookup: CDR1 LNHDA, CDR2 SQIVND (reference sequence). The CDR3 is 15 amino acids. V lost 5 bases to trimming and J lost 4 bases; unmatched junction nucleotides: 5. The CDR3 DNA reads TGTGCCAGTAGTGTCGGGACAGGGGGATCAGATACGCAGTATTTT. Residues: CASSVGTGGSDTQYF.

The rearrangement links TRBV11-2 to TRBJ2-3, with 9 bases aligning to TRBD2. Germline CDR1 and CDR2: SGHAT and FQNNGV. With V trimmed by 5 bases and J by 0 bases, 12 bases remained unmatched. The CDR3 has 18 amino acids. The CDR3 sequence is CASSQFLGGGASTDTQYF. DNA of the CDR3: TGTGCCAGCAGCCAGTTTTTAGGCGGGGGGGCTAGCACAGATACGCAGTATTTT. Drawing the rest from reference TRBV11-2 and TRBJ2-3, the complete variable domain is EAGVAQSPRYKIIEKRQSVAFWCNPISGHATLYWYQQILGQGPKLLIQFQNNGVVDDSQLPKDRFSAERLKGVDSTLKIQPAKLEDSAVYLCASSQFLGGGASTDTQYFGPGTRLTVL.

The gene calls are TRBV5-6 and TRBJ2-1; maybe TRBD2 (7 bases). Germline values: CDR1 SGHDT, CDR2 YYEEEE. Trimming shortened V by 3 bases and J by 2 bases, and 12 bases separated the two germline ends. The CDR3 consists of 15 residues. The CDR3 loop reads CASSWGGLPYNEQFF. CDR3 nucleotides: TGTGCCAGCAGCTGGGGGGGCCTCCCCTACAATGAGCAGTTCTTC.

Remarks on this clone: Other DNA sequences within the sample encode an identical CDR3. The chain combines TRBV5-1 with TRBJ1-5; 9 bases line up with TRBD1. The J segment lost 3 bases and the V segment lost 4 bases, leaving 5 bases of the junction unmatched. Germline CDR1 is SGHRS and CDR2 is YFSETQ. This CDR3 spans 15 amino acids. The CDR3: CASSPGTGYNQPQHF. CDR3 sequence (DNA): TGCGCCAGCAGCCCCGGGACAGGGTACAATCAGCCCCAGCATTTT.

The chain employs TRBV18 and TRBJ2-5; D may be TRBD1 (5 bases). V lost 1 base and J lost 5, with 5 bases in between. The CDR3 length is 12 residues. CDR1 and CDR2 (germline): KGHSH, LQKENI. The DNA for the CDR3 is TGTGCCAGCTCACCACAGGGGGAGACCCAGTACTTC. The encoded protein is CASSPQGETQYF.

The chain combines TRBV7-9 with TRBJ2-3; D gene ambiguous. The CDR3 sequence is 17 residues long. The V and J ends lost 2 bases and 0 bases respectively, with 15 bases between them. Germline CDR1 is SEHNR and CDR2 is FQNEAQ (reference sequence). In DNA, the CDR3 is TGTGCCAGCAGCTTAAGGGTGGGTAGTGCTAGCACAGATACGCAGTATTTT. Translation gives CASSLRVGSASTDTQYF.

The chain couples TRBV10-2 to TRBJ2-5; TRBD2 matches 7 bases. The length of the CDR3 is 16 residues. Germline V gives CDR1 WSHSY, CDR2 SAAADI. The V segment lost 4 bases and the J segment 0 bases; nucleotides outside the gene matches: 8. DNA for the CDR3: TGCGCCAGCAGTGGGGCAGTACTAGCGCACCAAGAGACCCAGTACTTC. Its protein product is CASSGAVLAHQETQYF.

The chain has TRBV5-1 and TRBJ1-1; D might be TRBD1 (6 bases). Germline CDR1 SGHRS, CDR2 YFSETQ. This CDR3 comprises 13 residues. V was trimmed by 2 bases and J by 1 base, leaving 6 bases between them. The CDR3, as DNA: TGCGCCAGCAGCTTACAGGGGAACACTGAAGCTTTCTTT. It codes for CASSLQGNTEAFF. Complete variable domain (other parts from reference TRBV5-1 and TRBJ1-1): KAGVTQTPRYLIKTRGQQVTLSCSPISGHRSVSWYQQTPGQGLQFLFEYFSETQRNKGNFPGRFSGRQFSNSRSEMNVSTLELGDSALYLCASSLQGNTEAFFGQGTRLTVV.

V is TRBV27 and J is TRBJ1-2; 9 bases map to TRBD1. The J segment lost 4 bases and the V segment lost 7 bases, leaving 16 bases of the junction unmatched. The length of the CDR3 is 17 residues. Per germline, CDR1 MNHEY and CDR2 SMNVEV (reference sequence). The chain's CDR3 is CASTPAKRTGEAYGYTF. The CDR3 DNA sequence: TGTGCCAGCACCCCCGCGAAGAGGACAGGGGAGGCCTATGGCTACACCTTC.

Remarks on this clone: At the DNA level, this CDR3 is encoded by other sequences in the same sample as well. In DNA form, the CDR3 reads TGCGCCAGCAGCTTGGGGACTGTGACAGATACGCAGTATTTT. Translated: CASSLGTVTDTQYF. This chain uses TRBV5-1 with TRBJ2-3; TRBD2 might be the D (5 bases). Deletions cut 0 bases from V and 3 bases from J, with 8 bases between. Germline CDR1 reads SGHRS; CDR2 reads YFSETQ. This CDR3 is built from 14 residues. The complete variable domain, with remaining parts taken from reference TRBV5-1 and TRBJ2-3, reads KAGVTQTPRYLIKTRGQQVTLSCSPISGHRSVSWYQQTPGQGLQFLFEYFSETQRNKGNFPGRFSGRQFSNSRSEMNVSTLELGDSALYLCASSLGTVTDTQYFGPGTRLTVL.

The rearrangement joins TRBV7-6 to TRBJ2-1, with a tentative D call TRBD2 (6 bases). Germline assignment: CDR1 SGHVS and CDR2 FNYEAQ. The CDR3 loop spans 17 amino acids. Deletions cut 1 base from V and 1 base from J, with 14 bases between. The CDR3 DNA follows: TGTGCCAGCAGCTTAGAATCTGCGGGGATGTCCTACAATGAGCAGTTCTTC. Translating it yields CASSLESAGMSYNEQFF.